Reported below is one T cell receptor (beta chain). Molecular-barcoded quantitative 5'-RACE produced these TCR beta libraries. TCRdb re-derived calls from the 5' RACE reads in MiXCR, one entry per CDR3 protein. The data hold under 400,000 distinct CDR3 sequences, with around 10% observed a single time. The data derive from a study of CD8 T cells in ankylosing spondylitis. From germline, CDR1 is SGHRS and CDR2 YFSETQ. The CDR3 is made up of 16 amino acids. The V and J ends lost 4 bases and 2 bases, in that order; junction bases with no gene match: 8. The sequence was collected from a female donor with ankylosing spondylitis or in good health (not recorded which). This chain links TRBV5-1 with TRBJ2-5, with 10 bases aligning to TRBD2. The sequenced material came from blood, either unsorted or a sorted T cell fraction (not recorded which). The CDR3 coding sequence is TGCGCCAGCAGCCCTAGGAGCGGGGGGGTTCAAGAGACCCAGTACTTC. It translates to CASSPRSGGVQETQYF.